What follows is one T cell receptor beta chain and its context. The CDR3 extends over 14 amino acids. Trimming stripped 5 bases from V and 2 bases from J, with 13 bases between. Germline V CDR1 and CDR2: MNHEY, SVGAGI. These data come from a study of OX40 agonist ivuxolimab in advanced cancers. TCRdb keeps only in-frame clones here, not all; method: immunoSEQ multiplex PCR. The sample consists of about 44,000 clones, under 90% of them appearing once. The gene calls are TRBV6-5 and TRBJ2-7; tentative D call: TRBD1 (5 bases). Specimen: CD4+ or CD8+ T cells sorted from blood, collected in a trial of the OX40 agonist ivuxolimab. The clonotype comes from an adult with an advanced solid tumor such as melanoma, head and neck, liver or kidney cancer. The CDR3 sequence is CASSIIGRAYEQYF. DNA for the CDR3: TGTGCCAGCAGTATAATTGGCAGGGCCTACGAGCAGTACTTC.